A selection of T cell receptor beta chains follows, all from one sample in a study of CD8 T cells in Susac syndrome. TCRdb processed the immunoSEQ multiplex PCR reads anew with MiXCR; each CDR3 protein has one entry. The sample lists roughly 190,000 distinct CDR3 sequences; 91% were seen once. Sequencing was performed on CD4+ T cells from PBMCs. These receptors were obtained from a human donor with Susac syndrome. Each CDR3 is given with its conserved first and last residue. The order of the fields is clone size, J gene, V gene, D gene, CDR3 protein, CDR3 DNA. D genes are given only for firm matches. Size is stated for part of the rows, as once, few or many counts, or as a class when the clone is expanded.

clone size: -; J gene: TRBJ2-7; V gene: TRBV6-5; D gene: TRBD1; CDR3 protein: CASSPTGGRHEQYF; CDR3 DNA: TGTGCCAGCAGCCCAACAGGGGGACGGCACGAGCAGTACTTC
clone size: -; J gene: TRBJ2-7; V gene: TRBV19; D gene: TRBD1; CDR3 protein: CASSPGTGSVHEQYF; CDR3 DNA: TGTGCCAGTAGCCCCGGGACAGGGAGTGTCCACGAGCAGTACTTC
clone size: -; J gene: TRBJ1-2; V gene: TRBV7-9; D gene: -; CDR3 protein: CASSYLTEGGIGGYTF; CDR3 DNA: TGTGCCAGCAGCTACCTGACAGAAGGTGGGATTGGTGGCTACACCTTC
clone size: -; J gene: TRBJ1-1; V gene: TRBV12-3/TRBV12-4; D gene: -; CDR3 protein: CASSFLRGMGTEAFF; CDR3 DNA: TGTGCCAGCAGTTTTCTCCGGGGAATGGGCACTGAAGCTTTCTTT
clone size: -; J gene: TRBJ1-2; V gene: TRBV19; D gene: TRBD1; CDR3 protein: CATEGQGDYGYTF; CDR3 DNA: TGTGCCACCGAGGGACAGGGGGACTATGGCTACACCTTC
clone size: -; J gene: TRBJ2-7; V gene: TRBV3-1; D gene: TRBD2; CDR3 protein: CASSQEGGRNEQYF; CDR3 DNA: TGTGCCAGCAGCCAAGAAGGCGGGAGGAACGAGCAGTACTTC
clone size: -; J gene: TRBJ2-7; V gene: TRBV30; D gene: -; CDR3 protein: CAWSRTGTMAYEQYF; CDR3 DNA: TGTGCCTGGAGTCGCACCGGGACCATGGCCTACGAGCAGTACTTC
clone size: -; J gene: TRBJ1-6; V gene: TRBV30; D gene: -; CDR3 protein: CAWSPGYNSPLHF; CDR3 DNA: TGTGCCTGGAGTCCTGGGTATAATTCACCCCTCCACTTT
clone size: -; J gene: TRBJ2-7; V gene: TRBV20-1; D gene: -; CDR3 protein: CSARVPESYEQYF; CDR3 DNA: TGCAGTGCTAGAGTACCAGAATCCTACGAGCAGTACTTC
clone size: once; J gene: TRBJ2-1; V gene: TRBV5-5; D gene: -; CDR3 protein: CASSLLGDSYNEQFF; CDR3 DNA: TGTGCCAGCAGCTTGTTAGGGGACTCCTACAATGAGCAGTTCTTC
clone size: -; J gene: TRBJ1-1; V gene: TRBV5-1; D gene: TRBD1; CDR3 protein: CASSPGQGLGEAFF; CDR3 DNA: TGCGCCAGCAGCCCCGGACAGGGGTTGGGTGAAGCTTTCTTT
clone size: -; J gene: TRBJ1-1; V gene: TRBV11-2; D gene: -; CDR3 protein: CASSRLSGARTEAFF; CDR3 DNA: TGTGCCAGCAGCCGCCTAAGTGGGGCAAGGACTGAAGCTTTCTTT
clone size: -; J gene: TRBJ2-1; V gene: TRBV6-2/TRBV6-3; D gene: TRBD2; CDR3 protein: CASSFVAGGTDEQFF; CDR3 DNA: TGTGCCAGCAGTTTTGTAGCGGGGGGGACCGATGAGCAGTTCTTC
clone size: -; J gene: TRBJ1-2; V gene: TRBV30; D gene: -; CDR3 protein: CAWSLRDRMRGGYTF; CDR3 DNA: TGTGCCTGGAGTTTAAGAGACAGAATGAGAGGTGGCTACACCTTC
clone size: -; J gene: TRBJ2-7; V gene: TRBV20-1; D gene: TRBD2; CDR3 protein: CSARDIASGRGVSYEQYF; CDR3 DNA: TGCAGTGCTAGAGATATTGCCAGCGGGAGAGGGGTCTCCTACGAGCAGTACTTC
clone size: -; J gene: TRBJ2-1; V gene: TRBV3-1; D gene: TRBD2; CDR3 protein: CASSQHSGANEQFF; CDR3 DNA: TGTGCCAGCAGCCAGCATAGCGGGGCAAATGAGCAGTTCTTC
clone size: -; J gene: TRBJ1-4; V gene: TRBV2; D gene: -; CDR3 protein: CASFPVVSGEKLFF; CDR3 DNA: TGTGCCAGCTTCCCCGTCGTCAGCGGGGAAAAACTGTTTTTT
clone size: -; J gene: TRBJ2-5; V gene: TRBV5-1; D gene: TRBD2; CDR3 protein: CASSLGSGGLVETQYF; CDR3 DNA: TGCGCCAGCAGCTTGGGCAGCGGGGGTCTAGTAGAGACCCAGTACTTC
clone size: few; J gene: TRBJ2-7; V gene: TRBV7-8; D gene: -; CDR3 protein: CASTPLYEQYF; CDR3 DNA: TGTGCCAGCACCCCCCTGTACGAGCAGTACTTC
clone size: -; J gene: TRBJ2-7; V gene: TRBV7-8; D gene: -; CDR3 protein: CASSIASQGLNYEQYF; CDR3 DNA: TGTGCCAGCAGCATCGCAAGCCAGGGACTTAACTACGAGCAGTACTTC
clone size: once; J gene: TRBJ1-1; V gene: TRBV4-1; D gene: -; CDR3 protein: CASSRGQTTEAFF; CDR3 DNA: TGCGCCAGCAGCCGCGGACAGACTACTGAAGCTTTCTTT
clone size: -; J gene: TRBJ1-1; V gene: TRBV29-1; D gene: TRBD1; CDR3 protein: CSVGETGALNTEAFF; CDR3 DNA: TGCAGCGTCGGCGAGACAGGGGCGCTCAACACTGAAGCTTTCTTT
clone size: -; J gene: TRBJ1-1; V gene: TRBV6-4; D gene: -; CDR3 protein: CASNRALPRMNTEAFF; CDR3 DNA: TGTGCCAGCAATAGAGCGCTACCGAGGATGAACACTGAAGCTTTCTTT
clone size: -; J gene: TRBJ2-3; V gene: TRBV12-5; D gene: -; CDR3 protein: CASGLVPGVDTQYF; CDR3 DNA: TGTGCTAGTGGTTTGGTACCAGGGGTAGATACGCAGTATTTT
clone size: -; J gene: TRBJ2-7; V gene: TRBV2; D gene: TRBD1; CDR3 protein: CASSARTGDYEQYF; CDR3 DNA: TGTGCCAGCTCCGCCCGGACAGGGGACTACGAGCAGTACTTC
clone size: -; J gene: TRBJ1-3; V gene: TRBV5-4; D gene: TRBD1; CDR3 protein: CASSFGTASGNTIYF; CDR3 DNA: TGTGCCAGCAGCTTCGGGACAGCCTCTGGAAACACCATATATTTT
clone size: once; J gene: TRBJ2-7; V gene: TRBV2; D gene: TRBD2; CDR3 protein: CASSALGEGEQYF; CDR3 DNA: TGTGCCAGCAGTGCACTCGGGGAGGGGGAGCAGTACTTC
clone size: -; J gene: TRBJ1-2; V gene: TRBV20-1; D gene: -; CDR3 protein: CSARRPGGDGYTF; CDR3 DNA: TGCAGTGCTAGACGACCGGGGGGTGATGGCTACACCTTC
clone size: -; J gene: TRBJ2-7; V gene: TRBV27; D gene: -; CDR3 protein: CASSSRTVGLEQYF; CDR3 DNA: TGTGCCAGCAGTTCCCGGACAGTCGGGCTCGAGCAGTACTTC
clone size: -; J gene: TRBJ2-1; V gene: TRBV9; D gene: TRBD2; CDR3 protein: CASSVVGGSSYNEQFF; CDR3 DNA: TGTGCCAGCAGCGTAGTAGGCGGGAGCTCCTACAATGAGCAGTTCTTC
clone size: -; J gene: TRBJ2-5; V gene: TRBV5-1; D gene: TRBD1; CDR3 protein: CASSPLGTGVRETQYF; CDR3 DNA: TGCGCCAGCAGCCCGCTGGGGACAGGGGTGAGGGAGACCCAGTACTTC
clone size: -; J gene: TRBJ2-2; V gene: TRBV27; D gene: -; CDR3 protein: CASSLDSANTGELFF; CDR3 DNA: TGTGCCAGCAGTCTGGACAGCGCGAACACCGGGGAGCTGTTTTTT
clone size: -; J gene: TRBJ1-1; V gene: TRBV12-3/TRBV12-4; D gene: TRBD1; CDR3 protein: CASSSRFGQGQSEAFF; CDR3 DNA: TGTGCCAGCAGTTCCCGTTTTGGACAGGGGCAAAGTGAAGCTTTCTTT
clone size: -; J gene: TRBJ1-5; V gene: TRBV6-6; D gene: TRBD1; CDR3 protein: CASSYSGQGSQPQHF; CDR3 DNA: TGTGCCAGCAGTTACTCCGGACAGGGTAGTCAGCCCCAGCATTTT
clone size: -; J gene: TRBJ1-2; V gene: TRBV9; D gene: -; CDR3 protein: CASSGQPLYGYTF; CDR3 DNA: TGTGCCAGCAGCGGACAGCCGCTCTATGGCTACACCTTC
clone size: -; J gene: TRBJ2-5; V gene: TRBV29-1; D gene: TRBD1; CDR3 protein: CSVEENRGQETQYF; CDR3 DNA: TGCAGCGTTGAAGAAAACAGGGGACAAGAGACCCAGTACTTC
clone size: -; J gene: TRBJ2-2; V gene: TRBV7-3; D gene: -; CDR3 protein: CASSLLGLTGELFF; CDR3 DNA: TGTGCCAGCAGCTTACTGGGTTTGACCGGGGAGCTGTTTTTT
clone size: -; J gene: TRBJ2-2; V gene: TRBV5-1; D gene: TRBD2; CDR3 protein: CASSFQAGDTGELFF; CDR3 DNA: TGCGCCAGCAGCTTTCAAGCGGGAGACACCGGGGAGCTGTTTTTT
clone size: -; J gene: TRBJ2-7; V gene: TRBV4-1; D gene: TRBD1; CDR3 protein: CASSQDKGTGDSYEQYF; CDR3 DNA: TGCGCCAGCAGCCAAGATAAAGGGACAGGGGACTCCTACGAGCAGTACTTC
clone size: -; J gene: TRBJ2-3; V gene: TRBV7-2; D gene: -; CDR3 protein: CASSFMTDTQYF; CDR3 DNA: TGTGCCAGCAGCTTTATGACAGATACGCAGTATTTT
clone size: -; J gene: TRBJ2-3; V gene: TRBV19; D gene: TRBD2; CDR3 protein: CASSMRPPAGGPEDTQYF; CDR3 DNA: TGTGCCAGTAGTATGAGACCCCCAGCGGGAGGGCCGGAAGATACGCAGTATTTT
clone size: -; J gene: TRBJ2-3; V gene: TRBV12-3/TRBV12-4; D gene: TRBD2; CDR3 protein: CASSSAGGSTDTQYF; CDR3 DNA: TGTGCCAGCAGTTCAGCGGGGGGGAGCACAGATACGCAGTATTTT
clone size: -; J gene: TRBJ1-1; V gene: TRBV6-5; D gene: TRBD1; CDR3 protein: CASSYSLDRAEAFF; CDR3 DNA: TGTGCCAGCAGTTACTCCCTGGACAGGGCTGAAGCTTTCTTT
clone size: -; J gene: TRBJ2-5; V gene: TRBV6-5; D gene: -; CDR3 protein: CASSYGRSQETQYF; CDR3 DNA: TGTGCCAGCAGTTACGGGCGGTCCCAAGAGACCCAGTACTTC
clone size: -; J gene: TRBJ1-2; V gene: TRBV24-1; D gene: -; CDR3 protein: CATSHPAGGGYIGYTF; CDR3 DNA: TGTGCCACCAGTCACCCTGCTGGGGGCGGTTACATTGGCTACACCTTC
clone size: -; J gene: TRBJ2-3; V gene: TRBV25-1; D gene: -; CDR3 protein: CASSGSERTDTQYF; CDR3 DNA: TGTGCCAGCAGTGGATCCGAGCGCACAGATACGCAGTATTTT
clone size: -; J gene: TRBJ1-2; V gene: TRBV30; D gene: -; CDR3 protein: CAWSVLDYGYTF; CDR3 DNA: TGTGCCTGGAGTGTGCTGGACTATGGCTACACCTTC
clone size: once; J gene: TRBJ1-5; V gene: TRBV12-3/TRBV12-4; D gene: TRBD1; CDR3 protein: CASSLGDSSFYQPQHF; CDR3 DNA: TGTGCCAGCAGTTTAGGGGACAGCTCTTTTTATCAGCCCCAGCATTTT
clone size: -; J gene: TRBJ2-5; V gene: TRBV30; D gene: TRBD2; CDR3 protein: CAWSVGAGEAETQYF; CDR3 DNA: TGTGCCTGGAGTGTAGGCGCGGGGGAGGCAGAGACCCAGTACTTC
clone size: -; J gene: TRBJ2-2; V gene: TRBV7-3; D gene: TRBD2; CDR3 protein: CASSLASGGNTGELFF; CDR3 DNA: TGTGCCAGCAGCTTGGCTAGCGGGGGTAACACCGGGGAGCTGTTTTTT
clone size: -; J gene: TRBJ1-4; V gene: TRBV5-1; D gene: -; CDR3 protein: CASSSTPTNEKLFF; CDR3 DNA: TGCGCCAGCAGTTCCACCCCAACTAATGAAAAACTGTTTTTT
clone size: -; J gene: TRBJ2-5; V gene: TRBV20-1; D gene: -; CDR3 protein: CSARGLMQETQYF; CDR3 DNA: TGCAGTGCTAGGGGACTCATGCAAGAGACCCAGTACTTC
clone size: -; J gene: TRBJ2-3; V gene: TRBV5-1; D gene: TRBD2; CDR3 protein: CASSLEGLAGPSFTDTQYF; CDR3 DNA: TGCGCCAGCAGCTTGGAGGGTCTAGCGGGACCCTCCTTCACAGATACGCAGTATTTT